Listed below are T cell receptor beta chains from one sample, sequenced in a study of T cell responses to AZD1222 COVID-19 vaccine. Sequencing used immunoSEQ multiplex PCR; TCRdb keeps in-frame clones, though not all of them. The sample shows about 180,000 clones, roughly nine tenths of them seen only once. The source material was peripheral blood, sampled on day 0 of AZD1222 vaccination. These TCRs come from an adult in good health. CDR3s include the opening cysteine and the closing phenylalanine or tryptophan. D genes are given only for firm matches. A clone size is listed for some rows: how often the clone was seen (once, few, many), or a class if it is expanded.

cdr3_length: 14
v_call: TRBV29-1
clone_size: NA
d_call: TRBD1
cdr3_aa: CSTRQGASNYGYTF

cdr3_length: 15
v_call: TRBV7-8
clone_size: NA
d_call: NA
cdr3_aa: CASSSLVGGQGEAFF

cdr3_length: 15
v_call: TRBV6-6
clone_size: NA
d_call: TRBD1
cdr3_aa: CASSPSLTGDDTIYF

cdr3_length: 15
v_call: TRBV19
clone_size: NA
d_call: NA
cdr3_aa: CASRSGTGNSYEQYF

cdr3_length: 14
v_call: TRBV15
clone_size: once
d_call: NA
cdr3_aa: CATSRVERGNTIYF

cdr3_length: 11
v_call: TRBV20-1
clone_size: NA
d_call: TRBD1
cdr3_aa: CSASTGITLHF

cdr3_length: 15
v_call: TRBV27
clone_size: NA
d_call: TRBD1
cdr3_aa: CASSAGQGASYEQYF

cdr3_length: 14
v_call: TRBV6-5
clone_size: NA
d_call: TRBD1
cdr3_aa: CASSGTGGAGELFF

cdr3_length: 15
v_call: TRBV27
clone_size: NA
d_call: TRBD2
cdr3_aa: CASSPGTSGRASQYF

cdr3_length: 12
v_call: TRBV12-3/TRBV12-4
clone_size: few
d_call: NA
cdr3_aa: CASSGDTGELFF

cdr3_length: 13
v_call: TRBV6-5
clone_size: NA
d_call: NA
cdr3_aa: CASSSLFGTEAFF

cdr3_length: 13
v_call: TRBV30
clone_size: NA
d_call: NA
cdr3_aa: CAWSVRGVTEAFF

cdr3_length: 13
v_call: TRBV28
clone_size: few
d_call: NA
cdr3_aa: CASSYLTTTEAFF

cdr3_length: 15
v_call: TRBV30
clone_size: NA
d_call: TRBD1
cdr3_aa: CASQGTGGFHQPQHF

cdr3_length: 19
v_call: TRBV18
clone_size: NA
d_call: TRBD2
cdr3_aa: CASSPLPSGSGSSYNEQFF

cdr3_length: 9
v_call: TRBV20-1
clone_size: NA
d_call: NA
cdr3_aa: CSPTVGYTF

cdr3_length: 13
v_call: TRBV3-1/TRBV3-2
clone_size: NA
d_call: NA
cdr3_aa: CASSPGGRNEQFF

cdr3_length: 16
v_call: TRBV2
clone_size: NA
d_call: TRBD1
cdr3_aa: CASSPDRASYTDTQYF

cdr3_length: 14
v_call: TRBV6-5
clone_size: once
d_call: NA
cdr3_aa: CASRLSGGGNTIYF

cdr3_length: 11
v_call: TRBV6-5
clone_size: NA
d_call: NA
cdr3_aa: CASSIGFEQYF

cdr3_length: 14
v_call: TRBV2
clone_size: NA
d_call: NA
cdr3_aa: CASAEYGVGNTIYF

cdr3_length: 18
v_call: TRBV6-1
clone_size: NA
d_call: TRBD1
cdr3_aa: CASSEALWLQGANYGYTF

cdr3_length: 16
v_call: TRBV7-8
clone_size: NA
d_call: TRBD2
cdr3_aa: CASSPTSAISYNEQFF

cdr3_length: 14
v_call: TRBV14
clone_size: NA
d_call: NA
cdr3_aa: CASSHRGGTGELFF

cdr3_length: 11
v_call: TRBV30
clone_size: NA
d_call: NA
cdr3_aa: CAWSPLVEQFF

cdr3_length: 17
v_call: TRBV6-2/TRBV6-3
clone_size: NA
d_call: TRBD2
cdr3_aa: CASSYWITSGGYNEQFF

cdr3_length: 15
v_call: TRBV19
clone_size: NA
d_call: NA
cdr3_aa: CASRVTVLAKNIQYF